The rows below give T cell receptor beta chains drawn from one sample of a study of cytomegalovirus exposure and HLA in healthy donors. Produced via immunoSEQ multiplex PCR; TCRdb's table is partial and in-frame only. The table has about 240,000 clones, approximately 83% seen once; the top ten hold roughly 1.2%. Specimen: PBMCs. The receptors were gathered from a woman in her 30s in good health and CMV-seropositive. Both conserved end residues are part of each CDR3. Fields, in order: D gene, V gene, clone size, J gene, CDR3 protein, CDR3 DNA. A D gene is named only where the DNA matches it firmly. Some rows have no size entry. The others give once, few or many, or a class for an expanded clone.

.	TRBV30	once	TRBJ2-3	CAWSPSRGTQYF	TGTGCCTGGAGTCCAAGCCGGGGGACGCAGTATTTT
TRBD1	TRBV5-1	.	TRBJ1-2	CASRRQGEGANYGYTF	TGCGCCAGCAGAAGACAGGGGGAAGGAGCAAACTATGGCTACACCTTC
.	TRBV27	.	TRBJ2-3	CASRGRVVGLGGDTQYF	TGTGCCAGCAGGGGACGGGTGGTAGGACTAGGGGGGGATACGCAGTATTTT
.	TRBV12-2	few	TRBJ2-1	CASRLALAGNEQFF	TGTGCAAGTCGCTTAGCACTAGCGGGGAATGAGCAGTTCTTC
.	TRBV25-1	.	TRBJ1-1	CASSEFVNTEAFF	TGTGCCAGCAGTGAATTCGTGAACACTGAAGCTTTCTTT
.	TRBV6-5	few	TRBJ2-3	CASTDEGDTQYF	TGTGCCAGCACCGACGAGGGTGATACGCAGTATTTT
.	TRBV11-2	.	TRBJ1-2	CASSPGTGYTF	TGTGCCAGCAGCCCTGGGACAGGCTACACCTTC
TRBD1	TRBV5-1	.	TRBJ2-7	CASSEGGKRFEQYF	TGCGCCAGCAGCGAAGGGGGCAAGCGTTTCGAGCAGTACTTC
.	TRBV29-1	.	TRBJ1-4	CSAGSSAREKLFF	TGCAGCGCCGGGTCCTCAGCAAGGGAAAAACTGTTTTTT
TRBD2	TRBV10-2	.	TRBJ2-3	CASSDGGGPDTQYF	TGCGCCAGCAGTGACGGGGGGGGCCCAGATACGCAGTATTTT
TRBD2	TRBV27	.	TRBJ2-5	CASRMGTSGSNVETQYF	TGTGCCAGCAGAATGGGGACTAGCGGGAGTAATGTAGAGACCCAGTACTTC
.	TRBV27	.	TRBJ2-4	CASSPWTMAKNIQYF	TGTGCCAGCAGTCCCTGGACTATGGCCAAAAACATTCAGTACTTC
.	TRBV11-3	.	TRBJ2-2	CASSLRTQNTGELFF	TGTGCCAGCAGCCTTCGGACTCAGAACACCGGGGAGCTGTTTTTT
.	TRBV6-5	.	TRBJ1-2	CASSRQGNYGYTF	TGTGCCAGCAGCCGTCAGGGGAACTATGGCTACACCTTC
TRBD1	TRBV7-6	.	TRBJ2-2	CATSGQGDTGELFF	TGTGCCACCTCGGGACAGGGCGACACCGGGGAGCTGTTTTTT
TRBD2	TRBV14	.	TRBJ2-5	CASSRRIAGVRETQYF	TGTGCCAGCAGCCGAAGGATAGCGGGAGTGAGAGAGACCCAGTACTTC
TRBD2	TRBV27	.	TRBJ2-7	CASRHGTSGSNEQYF	TGTGCCAGCAGACATGGGACTAGCGGGAGCAACGAGCAGTACTTC
.	TRBV9	once	TRBJ1-1	CASSGSGGAGTEAFF	TGTGCCAGCAGCGGGTCGGGAGGGGCGGGCACTGAAGCTTTCTTT
.	TRBV10-3	.	TRBJ2-1	CAISGSGESYNEQFF	TGTGCCATCAGTGGTTCGGGAGAATCCTACAATGAGCAGTTCTTC
.	TRBV4-1	.	TRBJ2-5	CASSQVPDSQETQYF	TGCGCCAGCAGCCAAGTTCCAGATTCCCAAGAGACCCAGTACTTC
TRBD2	TRBV10-1	.	TRBJ2-5	CASSESTLAGEETQYF	TGCGCCAGCAGTGAGTCGACGCTAGCGGGAGAGGAGACCCAGTACTTC
.	TRBV2	.	TRBJ1-2	CASSENQASPGYTF	TGTGCCAGCAGTGAGAATCAGGCCTCTCCTGGCTACACCTTC
.	TRBV12-1	.	TRBJ2-7	CASRAIIGTGSYEQYF	TGTGCCAGCAGAGCGATCATCGGGACAGGGTCCTACGAGCAGTACTTC
.	TRBV10-2	few	TRBJ2-7	CARSEGLGDEQYF	TGCGCCAGATCGGAGGGCCTTGGCGACGAGCAGTACTTC
TRBD1	TRBV5-1	.	TRBJ1-1	CASRPTPGQGATEAFF	TGCGCCAGCAGGCCAACTCCGGGACAGGGGGCGACTGAAGCTTTCTTT
.	TRBV28	once	TRBJ1-5	CASSLRAGGVQPQHF	TGTGCCAGCAGTTTACGCGCGGGGGGCGTTCAGCCCCAGCATTTT
TRBD1	TRBV28	.	TRBJ1-5	CASRPDRGGYSNQPQHF	TGTGCCAGCAGACCCGACAGGGGGGGCTATAGCAATCAGCCCCAGCATTTT
TRBD2	TRBV9	.	TRBJ2-2	CASSVDPAGVVGELFF	TGTGCCAGCAGCGTAGATCCAGCGGGAGTAGTCGGGGAGCTGTTTTTT
.	TRBV6-1	.	TRBJ2-3	CASSEAVPGLLLGTDTQYF	TGTGCCAGCAGTGAAGCGGTCCCAGGGCTACTGTTGGGCACAGATACGCAGTATTTT